What follows describes a single T cell receptor beta chain. This receptor's antigen is unknown. No base quality values were provided; no much bigger clone lies one nucleotide off. This sample is drawn from a study of blood T cell repertoires in COVID-19 (dated by TCRdb to the early 2020s). Background on the whole study: Collaborator samples came from the United States, Italy and Spain and covered acute and convalescent phases of COVID-19. The material from the prospective study consisted of cDNA or gDNA derived from T cells, B-cell-depleted T cells, or PBMCs. Subjects who had been exposed to COVID-19, were actively infected with it, or had recovered from it provided the deeply sampled blood TCRbeta repertoires that made up the dataset. The repertoires were released in a freely available public database meant as a resource for research on the immune response to SARS-CoV-2. Samples were obtained from the ongoing ImmuneRACE study (first 160 participants) and from over 1,000 subjects provided by 6 global collaborators. A de-identified subject ID, COVID-19 status, age in years and sex were almost always included in the sample metadata. Where available, HLA class I and class II types were taken from metadata supplied by the sample provider and were not determined by assay-based typing. What the authors observed across the whole study: Clinical and demographic metadata were provided uncurated, with the amount varying by source and participant.

Collaborating institutions collected whole blood in K2EDTA tubes following their own protocols. For TCRbeta analysis, collaborators shipped samples as frozen whole blood, isolated PBMCs, or DNA extracted from either of those sample types. The germline V end is reduced by 1 base and the J end by 3 bases; junction bases left unmatched: 3. Its CDR3 holds 14 amino acids, cysteine through phenylalanine. Only the CDR3 part of the read is kept: 42 bases, read in frame from the first base. The CDR1 and CDR2 encoded by the germline V gene are SNHLY and FYNNEI. The immunoSEQ Assay, a bias-controlled multiplex PCR, was used to amplify TCRbeta CDR3 regions from genomic DNA. The original pipeline was this. Nucleated cell counts per sample were estimated from amplification of reference gene primers within the assay. To quantify the absolute abundance of each unique TCRbeta CDR3 rearrangement, sequence reads were collapsed and filtered. For each sample, productive Simpson clonality was calculated as the square root of Simpson's diversity index across productive rearrangements. TCRdb retrieved this table from immuneACCESS and kept in-frame rearrangements only. Not all clones are present; in checked studies, unresolved V genes account for under half, and no reason is known for the remainder. V and J calls plus clone size are reproduced from that table; the DNA served to infer D and trimming. In this sample the table shows roughly 150,000 clones, 80% to 90% of which occur a single time. The biggest ten clones account for more than 14% of the sample.

Recombination joined TRBV2 with TRBJ2-7; TRBD1 matches 7 bases in the middle. The receptor was derived from a woman aged 40-49 years with acute or convalescent COVID-19. Input material: peripheral blood. The CDR3 loop reads CASSEVTGVYEQYF. The base sequence is TGTGCCAGCAGTGAAGTTACAGGGGTCTACGAGCAGTACTTC.